This T cell receptor (beta chain) is from a study of OX40 agonist ivuxolimab in advanced cancers. Study-level background: Every patient in dose escalation had hepatocellular carcinoma, melanoma, renal cell or head and neck cancer.

Generated by immunoSEQ multiplex PCR, the TCRdb table keeps only in-frame clones and is missing some. This sample has tens of thousands of clones, with approximately 82% found just once. This clone was recorded a few times. The TCR originated in an adult with an advanced solid tumor such as melanoma, head and neck, liver or kidney cancer. The material sequenced was CD4+ or CD8+ T cells sorted from blood, taken in a trial of the OX40 agonist ivuxolimab.

For the CDR3, the DNA is TGCAGCGCAGCCGGGGAGACAGGCCAGAACACTGAAGCTTTCTTT. Its translation is CSAAGETGQNTEAFF. This chain links TRBV29-1 with TRBJ1-1; possible D gene TRBD1, 6 bases. The CDR3 is 15 residues long. The V gene's germline CDR1 is SQVTM and CDR2 ANQGSEA. The ends were cut back, 7 bases at V and 1 base at J, with 19 bases in the middle.